The clone carrying this TCR beta chain occurred a few times. No antigen is known for it. Germline V gene lookup returns CDR1 KGHDR and CDR2 SFDVKD. Trimming pared 3 bases from V and 0 bases from J, leaving 0 bases between. The CDR3 sequence is 12 residues long. TCRdb processed the reads anew with MiXCR; each CDR3 protein has one entry. Among 750,000 to 900,000 distinct CDR3 sequences listed, roughly 29% were seen once. This sample stems from a study of T cell repertoires in cytomegalovirus infection. On the study more broadly: Both recently identified HLA-C-restricted and well-studied HLA-B-restricted CMV epitopes were used in the study. Signatures in public TCR beta sequences pointed to both CMV infection and matching HLA type.

Study conclusions and caveats: Totalled public TCR beta family frequency picked out people who carried CMV plus the relevant HLA.

The gene calls are TRBV24-1 and TRBJ2-3; D remains unclear. The sequence was obtained from a human donor in good health (CMV status not recorded). Some clones in this sample may be carry-over from other donors' samples. The sample here was cultured CD8+ T cells from PBMCs, taken from culture after CMV antigen stimulation. The CDR3 DNA follows: TGTGCCACCAGTGATAGCACAGATACGCAGTATTTT. Residues: CATSDSTDTQYF.